Listed here are 16 T cell receptor beta chains from one sample, sequenced in a study of T cells after yellow fever vaccination. TCRdb recomputed calls from the 5' RACE reads with MiXCR, one row per CDR3 protein. This repertoire shows some 200,000 distinct CDR3 sequences, 9.5% to 12% found once; its top ten account for 35% to 40%. Sequenced material: CD8+ T cells sorted from PBMCs, taken 15 days after the yellow fever booster vaccination. The receptors stem from a man younger than 30 who received the YFV17D yellow fever vaccine.

This clonotype was seen only once. The chain combines TRBV20-1 with TRBJ2-5; the match to TRBD2 covers 7 bases. V dropped 3 bases and J dropped 2; count of bases not matched to a gene: 6. The length of the CDR3 is 14 residues. Germline-derived CDR1 and CDR2 are DFQATT and SNEGSKA (reference sequence). The CDR3 loop is CSASSGGMQETQYF. CDR3 DNA: TGCAGTGCTAGCTCCGGGGGGATGCAAGAGACCCAGTACTTC.

This clonotype has just a few counts. The V call is TRBV5-1, the J call TRBJ2-7, with 7 bases identical to TRBD1. The CDR3 totals 12 residues. Losses at the gene ends were 1 base for V and 5 bases for J; bases not matched to a gene: 0. Germline CDR1 SGHRS, CDR2 YFSETQ. Written as DNA, the CDR3 is TGCGCCAGCAGCTTGACAGGGGACGAGCAGTACGTC. Protein sequence: CASSLTGDEQYV.

This clonotype has only a few counts. V and J are TRBV14 and TRBJ2-1, with D possibly being TRBD1 (5 bases). The CDR3 contains 13 residues. The V gene lost 8 bases and the J gene lost 9 bases, with 17 bases spanning the gap. From germline, CDR1 is SGHDN and CDR2 FVKESK. CDR3 in DNA: TGTGCCAGCCGACCTCCAAGGGGTTCTGAGCAGTTCTTC. Its protein product is CASRPPRGSEQFF.

This clonotype was observed many times. The J gene is TRBJ1-1, the V gene TRBV6-2 or TRBV6-3; the D is unclear. The V and J ends lost 4 bases and 4 bases respectively, with 7 bases between them. This CDR3 is built from 12 residues. Germline lookup yields CDR1 MNHEY and CDR2 SVGEGT. CDR3 nucleotide sequence: TGTGCCAGCAGTTTGAAGCTCACTGAAGCTTTCTTT. Amino acids: CASSLKLTEAFF.

This clonotype has a handful of counts. This rearrangement joins TRBV7-2 to TRBJ1-5; 9 bases are shared with TRBD1. Germline V CDR1 and CDR2: SGHTA, FQGNSA. V lost 2 bases, J lost 7 bases, and 9 bases stayed unmatched. This CDR3 has 16 amino acids. The CDR3: CASSLSRGQGFQPQHF. In DNA form, the CDR3 reads TGTGCCAGCAGCTTAAGTCGGGGACAGGGATTCCAGCCCCAGCATTTT.

This clonotype has just one count. The chain joins TRBV9 to TRBJ2-2; the D is unclear. Trimming stripped 2 bases from V and 1 base from J, with 15 bases between. Germline values: CDR1 SGDLS, CDR2 YYNGEE. The CDR3 extends over 17 amino acids. The CDR3 sequence is CASSVGNSEENTGELFF. The CDR3 nucleotides are TGTGCCAGCAGCGTGGGTAACAGCGAAGAGAACACCGGGGAGCTGTTTTTT.

V is TRBV25-1 and J is TRBJ2-7; a possible D gene is TRBD1 (6 bases). CDR1 and CDR2 from the germline V gene are MGHDK and SYGVNS. There are 13 residues in the CDR3. Trimming removed 9 bases from V and 0 bases from J, with 12 bases in between. CDR3 protein: CASLQGSSYEQYF. The CDR3 nucleotides read TGTGCCAGTTTGCAGGGGAGCTCCTACGAGCAGTACTTC.

A few counts support this clonotype. CDR3 residues: CASSHLRGQLDGYTF. For the CDR3, the DNA is TGTGCCAGCAGCCACCTCAGGGGGCAATTGGATGGCTACACCTTC. The chain links TRBV16 to TRBJ1-2; TRBD1 aligns across 8 bases. The V segment lost 3 bases and the J segment 6 bases; nucleotides outside the gene matches: 9. Germline-derived CDR1 and CDR2 are KGHSY and FQNENV. The CDR3 extends over 15 amino acids. The full variable domain, with the rest looked up from reference TRBV16 and TRBJ1-2, is GEEVAQTPKHLVRGEGQKAKLYCAPIKGHSYVFWYQQVLKNEFKFLISFQNENVFDETGMPKERFSAKCLPNSPCSLEIQATKLEDSAVYFCASSHLRGQLDGYTFGSGTRLTVV.

This clonotype appeared many times. The V gene is TRBV7-8, the J gene TRBJ2-1; D remains unclear. Germline V CDR1 and CDR2: SGHVS, FQNEAQ. CDR3 length: 13 residues. The V end was cut by 5 bases, the J end by 5 bases, with 10 bases between. The CDR3 spells CASSAWINNEQFF. CDR3 bases: TGTGCCAGCAGCGCCTGGATCAACAATGAGCAGTTCTTC.

This clonotype was picked up a small number of times. The chain is built from TRBV4-1 and TRBJ1-1; D is perhaps TRBD1 (5 bases). Germline V gives CDR1 MGHRA, CDR2 YSYEKL. V lost 1 base to trimming and J lost 8 bases, with 11 bases between them. The CDR3 spans 13 residues. The DNA of the CDR3 is TGCGCCAGCAGCCAAGGTTTGGGGCTGGAAGCTTTCTTT. This gives the protein CASSQGLGLEAFF.

The chain joins TRBV6-2 or TRBV6-3 to TRBJ2-1, with D possibly TRBD2 on 6 matching bases. Germline V gene lookup returns CDR1 MNHEY and CDR2 SVGEGT. Trimming shortened V by 2 bases and J by 3 bases, and 11 bases separated the two germline ends. There are 15 residues in the CDR3. The CDR3 protein is CASSYRGRHYNEQFF. The CDR3 DNA reads TGTGCCAGCAGTTACCGGGGGAGACACTACAATGAGCAGTTCTTC.

The chain combines TRBV4-1 with TRBJ2-1; unclear D gene. Germline V gene sequence: CDR1 MGHRA, CDR2 YSYEKL. V was clipped by 0 bases and J by 6 bases, with 12 bases between them. The CDR3 runs 15 residues. CDR3 amino acids: CASSQDSSRGNEQFF. The CDR3 DNA reads TGCGCCAGCAGCCAAGATTCGTCCCGAGGCAATGAGCAGTTCTTC.

This clonotype has a handful of counts. The chain carries TRBV7-8 and TRBJ2-2; 11 positions agree with TRBD2. Germline V gene sequence: CDR1 SGHVS, CDR2 FQNEAQ. With 1 base clipped from V and 1 base from J, the junction kept 11 bases outside the gene matches. The CDR3 runs 20 residues. CDR3 region: CASSLEPRLAGLLNTGELFF. The CDR3 DNA sequence: TGTGCCAGCAGCTTAGAACCGCGACTAGCGGGGCTTTTGAACACCGGGGAGCTGTTTTTT.

The chain recombines TRBV4-3 with TRBJ1-4, with D possibly being TRBD1 (5 bases). CDR1 is LGHNA and CDR2 is YSLEER in the germline V gene. V was shortened by 0 bases and J by 8 bases, with 19 bases between the two germline ends. The CDR3 is 17 amino acids. The CDR3: CASSQDSIFPRDEKLFF. DNA for the CDR3: TGCGCCAGCAGCCAAGATTCTATTTTCCCTAGGGACGAAAAACTGTTTTTT.

The CDR3: CASSPGSSYNSPLHF. In nucleotides, the CDR3 is TGCGCCAGCAGCCCCGGGAGCTCCTATAATTCACCCCTCCACTTT. The chain combines TRBV4-1 with TRBJ1-6; D call uncertain. Trimming left V 4 bases short and J 0 bases short, with 7 bases between. CDR3 length: 15 amino acids. Looked up from germline, CDR1 is MGHRA and CDR2 is YSYEKL.

This clonotype was seen more than once but under ten times. The chain recombines TRBV27 with TRBJ2-1, with D maybe TRBD2 (7 bases). Germline V gene sequence: CDR1 MNHEY, CDR2 SMNVEV (reference sequence). Trimming removed 5 bases from V and 8 bases from J, with 22 bases in between. The length of the CDR3 is 16 residues. Here the CDR3 reads CASSPLLGGRFDEQFF. The CDR3 region has the DNA TGTGCCAGCAGTCCCCTCCTCGGGGGGCGCTTCGATGAGCAGTTCTTC.